Below, one T cell receptor (beta chain) is given with its context. V lost 6 bases and J 2 bases, leaving 11 bases between the germline ends. CDR3 length: 14 residues. Germline V gene data show CDR1 as MNHNY and CDR2 as SVGAGI (reference sequence). The entry originates in a study of blood T cell repertoires in COVID-19. Overall study context: Specimens from acute and convalescent COVID-19 originated in the United States, Italy and Spain. The cDNA or gDNA used as material had been derived from T cells, B-cell-depleted T cells, or PBMCs.

Original analysis: Using reference gene primer amplification, nucleated cell counts were estimated. TCRdb's table, derived via immunoSEQ multiplex PCR, lists solely in-frame clones and lacks some. That table is the source of V, J and clone size, and D and trimming were worked out from the DNA. Of under 25,000 clones in the sample, 88% were seen once. This clonotype was sampled from a man between 70 and 80 years old in a cohort sampled during active COVID-19. The sequencing input was peripheral blood. The V call is TRBV6-6, the J call TRBJ2-1; tentative D call: TRBD2 (6 bases). The CDR3 here is CASSPSVTYNEQFF. The DNA of the CDR3 is TGTGCCAGCAGCCCTAGCGTTACCTACAATGAGCAGTTCTTC.